Sequencing of this T cell receptor (beta chain) was carried out in a study of long-term antiretroviral therapy in people with HIV. General study findings and limits: Pre-ART expanded clones dominated the repertoire at every time point. HIV repertoire CDR3 lengths ranged less widely than those of controls.

immunoSEQ v3.0 was run at survey level. Sequencing was performed with immunoSEQ multiplex PCR; in TCRdb, only in-frame clones are kept and a portion is missing. The table includes 25,000 to 30,000 clones, around 87% detected once. The CDR3 spans 14 residues. V gave up 4 bases and J gave up 4 bases; unmatched junction bases: 3. The V gene's germline CDR1 is MNHNY and CDR2 SVGAGI (reference sequence). A word on this clone: Its antigen is still unknown.

The J gene is TRBJ2-7, the V gene TRBV6-6; 11 nucleotides line up with TRBD2. The input for sequencing was unsorted PBMCs, taken approximately 2.7 years after starting antiretroviral therapy. The TCR sequence derives from a man between 35 and 55 years old with HIV. In DNA form, the CDR3 reads TGTGCCAGCAGTTCTAGCGGGGGGTGGTACGAGCAGTACTTC. Protein: CASSSSGGWYEQYF.